This T cell receptor (beta chain) was captured in a study of ipilimumab plus nivolumab after autologous stem cell transplantation. The assay was immunoSEQ multiplex PCR, and TCRdb's table has in-frame clones only and misses some. This repertoire shows 8,500 to 10,000 clones, 60% to 80% found once; its top ten account for approximately 21%. This CDR3 has 15 amino acids. Losses at the gene ends were 6 bases for V and 3 bases for J; bases not matched to a gene: 4. In germline, CDR1 is MRHNA, CDR2 SNTAGT. This specimen consisted of PBMCs, obtained in a trial of ipilimumab plus nivolumab as post-transplant consolidation. The receptor was isolated from a female donor with multiple myeloma. J is TRBJ2-2 and V is TRBV6-4; 10 nucleotides agree with TRBD1. The CDR3 bases are TGTGCCAGCAGAGGGACAGGGGTGGACACCGGGGAGCTGTTTTTT. This gives the protein CASRGTGVDTGELFF.